A selection of T cell receptor beta chains follows, all from one sample in a study of T-cell reconstitution after alpha-beta-depleted transplantation in children. TCRdb re-called the PCR reads through MiXCR, storing one row per CDR3 protein. The sample yields 350,000 to 400,000 distinct CDR3 sequences, 20% seen once. The starting material was PBMCs from the stem cell graft donor, obtained from the stem cell graft. These receptors were obtained from a human donor who donated a stem cell graft to a child with acute myeloid leukemia. Each CDR3 is given with its conserved first and last residue. D genes are given only for firm matches. Rows may omit the clone size; those that give it use once, few, many or a size class.

clone_size | d_call | j_call | v_call | cdr3_nt | cdr3_aa
many | - | TRBJ2-1 | TRBV12-3/TRBV12-4 | TGTGCCAGCAGTTTGGGCAGGGTAATGAACAATGAGCAGTTCTTC | CASSLGRVMNNEQFF
few | TRBD1 | TRBJ2-7 | TRBV5-1 | TGCGCCAGCAATTATGGACAGGGAGTCTACGAGCAGTACTTC | CASNYGQGVYEQYF
- | - | TRBJ2-2 | TRBV24-1 | TGTGCCACCAGTGATTCCACCCTCGGGGAGCTGTTTTTT | CATSDSTLGELFF
few | - | TRBJ2-3 | TRBV5-1 | TGCGCCAGCAGCCAACAGGCCCGCGCGGGTGATACGCAGTATTTT | CASSQQARAGDTQYF
once | TRBD1 | TRBJ2-7 | TRBV3-1 | TGTGCCAGCAGCCAAGAAGCCCTTTTTGGGGACAGGGCTAACGAGCAGTACTTC | CASSQEALFGDRANEQYF
many | - | TRBJ2-2 | TRBV6-5 | TGTGCCAGCAGTTCCCACTTAGACACTGCGAACACCGGGGAGCTGTTTTTT | CASSSHLDTANTGELFF
- | TRBD1 | TRBJ1-4 | TRBV28 | TGTGCCAGCAGTTTATACAGGGGTGACGAAAAACTGTTTTTT | CASSLYRGDEKLFF
few | TRBD2 | TRBJ2-2 | TRBV5-5 | TGTGCCAGCAGCTTCTCGGCGGGAGGGCCGGCCGGGGAGCTGTTTTTT | CASSFSAGGPAGELFF
few | TRBD2 | TRBJ2-1 | TRBV27 | TGTGCCAGCAGTTTCGACTATGGGACTAGCGGTTACAATGAGCAGTTCTTC | CASSFDYGTSGYNEQFF
- | TRBD2 | TRBJ2-1 | TRBV5-4 | TGTGCCAGCATCGAAGCGGGAGGAGCCTACAATGAGCAGTTCTTC | CASIEAGGAYNEQFF
many | - | TRBJ2-7 | TRBV5-1 | TGCGCCAGCAGCATAGGACAGGAGCAGTACTTC | CASSIGQEQYF
many | TRBD1 | TRBJ2-1 | TRBV9 | TGTGCCAGCAGCGCCCGGGACAGCTACAATGAGCAGTTCTTC | CASSARDSYNEQFF
once | TRBD2 | TRBJ2-1 | TRBV2 | TGTGCCAGCAGTGTCCTCGGGACTAGCGGAGGAGGGAATGAGCAGTTCTTC | CASSVLGTSGGGNEQFF
few | - | TRBJ2-5 | TRBV7-6 | TGTGCCAGCAGCTTAGGGGGGGTCCAAGAGACCCAGTACTTC | CASSLGGVQETQYF
many | - | TRBJ1-1 | TRBV7-2 | TGTGCCAGCAGCCCAGGGGTCCAGAACACTGAAGCTTTCTTT | CASSPGVQNTEAFF
- | - | TRBJ2-2 | TRBV6-5 | TGTGCCAGCAGTTACTTGGGCAGGGCCCCGGGGGAGCTGTTTTTT | CASSYLGRAPGELFF
- | - | TRBJ2-6 | TRBV5-1 | TGCGCCAGCAGCTTGGCCTCGGACGGCTATTTCTCTGGGGCCAACGTCCTGACTTTC | CASSLASDGYFSGANVLTF
few | - | TRBJ1-2 | TRBV28 | TGTGCCAGCAGTTTACGCCAGGGCCAAGCTAACTATGGCTACACCTTC | CASSLRQGQANYGYTF
- | - | TRBJ2-5 | TRBV7-9 | TGTGCCAGCAGCTTAAGGGCAGGCGGGCAAGAGACCCAGTACTTC | CASSLRAGGQETQYF
- | - | TRBJ2-4 | TRBV12-3/TRBV12-4 | TGTGCCAGCAGTTTGGTGGGGATCAAAAACATTCAGTACTTC | CASSLVGIKNIQYF
few | TRBD1 | TRBJ2-1 | TRBV6-1 | TGTGCCAGCAATAGGAGACAGGGGGTTCTCAATGAGCAGTTCTTC | CASNRRQGVLNEQFF
many | - | TRBJ2-1 | TRBV20-1 | TGCAGTGCTAGCTCACGGACACTTTACAATGAGCAGTTCTTC | CSASSRTLYNEQFF
few | TRBD2 | TRBJ2-1 | TRBV7-9 | TGTGCCAGCAGCTTACCGGCATTAGCGGGAGAAGATGAGCAGTTCTTC | CASSLPALAGEDEQFF
- | - | TRBJ2-1 | TRBV6-2/TRBV6-3 | TGTGCCAGCAGTTACTCGGTGCCTAGGTTGGAGCAGTTCTTC | CASSYSVPRLEQFF
few | - | TRBJ2-7 | TRBV9 | TGTGCCAGCAGCGTAGAACCCTTCTACGAGCAGTACTTC | CASSVEPFYEQYF
few | - | TRBJ2-7 | TRBV4-1 | TGCGCCAGCAGCCAAGAGTACAGTCCCTACGAGCAGTACTTC | CASSQEYSPYEQYF
- | TRBD2 | TRBJ2-5 | TRBV2 | TGTGCCAGCAGGCTAGCGGGTCCCCAAGAGACCCAGTACTTC | CASRLAGPQETQYF
many | TRBD1 | TRBJ2-7 | TRBV29-1 | TGCAGCGCGGGACAGGGTAACGAGCAGTACTTC | CSAGQGNEQYF
- | - | TRBJ1-1 | TRBV6-5 | TGTGCCAGCAGTTACCAGACAGGCATGAACACTGAAGCTTTCTTT | CASSYQTGMNTEAFF
many | - | TRBJ2-1 | TRBV7-9 | TGTGCCAGCTCCGGGGGACACTACAATGAGCAGTTCTTC | CASSGGHYNEQFF
few | - | TRBJ2-3 | TRBV20-1 | TGCAGTGCCATGACCCTTGACGAGCGTGCCAGCACAGATACGCAGTATTTT | CSAMTLDERASTDTQYF
once | - | TRBJ1-1 | TRBV5-1 | TGCGCCAGCAGCCCCGGGCCCGGATCGGCTGAAGCTTTCTTT | CASSPGPGSAEAFF
- | - | TRBJ2-5 | TRBV7-3 | TGTGCCAGCAGCTTAGAATGGGCGATACAAGAGACCCAGTACTTC | CASSLEWAIQETQYF
- | TRBD2 | TRBJ2-1 | TRBV20-1 | TGCAGTGCTATCTGGGAGGGCCTGGGTGAGCAGTTCTTC | CSAIWEGLGEQFF
- | TRBD1 | TRBJ2-1 | TRBV3-1 | TGTGCCAGCAGGTCGACAGGGGTCGGCAATGAGCAGTTCTTC | CASRSTGVGNEQFF
few | - | TRBJ1-6 | TRBV12-3/TRBV12-4 | TGTGCCAGCAGTTTGCCAGGGAATTCACCCCTCCACTTT | CASSLPGNSPLHF
- | TRBD2 | TRBJ2-1 | TRBV4-1 | TGCGCCAGCAGCCAAGAGGGGGGCACTAGCGGGAGATACAATGAGCAGTTCTTC | CASSQEGGTSGRYNEQFF
- | TRBD2 | TRBJ2-1 | TRBV3-1 | TGTGCCAGCACCTTTCATAGCGGGCTGAATGAGCAGTTCTTC | CASTFHSGLNEQFF
- | - | TRBJ2-7 | TRBV28 | TGTGCCAGCAGTTTAATAGGCAAGCAGTACTTC | CASSLIGKQYF
- | TRBD1 | TRBJ1-5 | TRBV4-1 | TGCGCCAGCAGCCAAGGCAGGGGGGTGGCCCAGCATTTT | CASSQGRGVAQHF
many | - | TRBJ1-1 | TRBV5-1 | TGCGCCAGCAGCTTGGGGGCAGGGGACGGTCACACTGAAGCTTTCTTT | CASSLGAGDGHTEAFF
many | - | TRBJ2-1 | TRBV20-1 | TGCAGTGCTGAGGACCGATCCCGGCAGTTCTTC | CSAEDRSRQFF
many | TRBD1 | TRBJ2-5 | TRBV29-1 | TGCAGCGGGGGACAGGCGTACCAAGAGACCCAGTACTTC | CSGGQAYQETQYF
many | TRBD1 | TRBJ1-1 | TRBV20-1 | TGCAGTGCTCCGGCCCACGCCGGGACAGGTGAAGCTTTCTTT | CSAPAHAGTGEAFF